This T cell receptor beta chain comes out of a study of blood T cell repertoires in COVID-19. Study background: Material from acute and convalescent COVID-19 was sourced from the United States, Italy and Spain. Sources were T cells, B-cell-depleted T cells, or PBMCs; the material itself was cDNA or gDNA.

As handled by the study authors: Scientists estimated how many nucleated cells there were by amplifying reference gene primers. Method: immunoSEQ multiplex PCR; TCRdb's copy keeps in-frame clones and lacks some. V and J calls and clone size are as listed in that table; D and trimming were resolved from the DNA. Of about 250,000 clones listed, about 79% are singletons. Trimming took 4 bases from V and 3 from J; bases not matched to a gene: 2. The CDR3 sequence is 14 residues long. Germline CDR1 SGHRS, CDR2 YFSETQ. The source is a man of 80 years or more with acute or convalescent COVID-19. V gene TRBV5-1 combines with J gene TRBJ2-3; TRBD1 aligns across 10 bases. The specimen was peripheral blood. The CDR3 DNA is TGCGCCAGCAGCAGGGACAGGGGAACAGATACGCAGTATTTT. Protein sequence: CASSRDRGTDTQYF. Variable domain in full (rest from reference TRBV5-1 and TRBJ2-3): KAGVTQTPRYLIKTRGQQVTLSCSPISGHRSVSWYQQTPGQGLQFLFEYFSETQRNKGNFPGRFSGRQFSNSRSEMNVSTLELGDSALYLCASSRDRGTDTQYFGPGTRLTVL.